This T cell receptor (beta chain) was obtained from a study of shared clonotypes between healthy human individuals. The overall study: Each donor's CD4 naive and CD4 memory cells filled three plates apiece, CD8 naive two, and CD8 memory one.

Study-wide results and limits: At large depth, rarefaction still showed sorted-subset sequencing to be incomplete.

TCRdb keeps only in-frame clones here, not all; method: immunoSEQ multiplex PCR. This sample yields millions of clones, of which approximately 94% are seen a single time; roughly 1.1% belongs to the top ten. In the case of this clone: The target antigen is unknown.

CD45RO-negative cells were positively selected for CCR7, leaving out terminally differentiated effector memory CD45RA+ cells. The CDR3 runs to 15 residues. V dropped 7 bases and J dropped 0; count of bases not matched to a gene: 9. The germline gives CDR1 SGHVS, CDR2 FQNEAQ. The TCR comes from a young man in good health. The rearrangement uses TRBV7-8 and TRBJ2-7; TRBD2 matches at 7 bases. The sequenced sample consisted of naive CD8+ T cells sorted from blood. The CDR3 loop is CASTSVGTNSYEQYF. The CDR3 nucleotides read TGTGCCAGCACCTCGGTAGGGACTAACTCCTACGAGCAGTACTTC.